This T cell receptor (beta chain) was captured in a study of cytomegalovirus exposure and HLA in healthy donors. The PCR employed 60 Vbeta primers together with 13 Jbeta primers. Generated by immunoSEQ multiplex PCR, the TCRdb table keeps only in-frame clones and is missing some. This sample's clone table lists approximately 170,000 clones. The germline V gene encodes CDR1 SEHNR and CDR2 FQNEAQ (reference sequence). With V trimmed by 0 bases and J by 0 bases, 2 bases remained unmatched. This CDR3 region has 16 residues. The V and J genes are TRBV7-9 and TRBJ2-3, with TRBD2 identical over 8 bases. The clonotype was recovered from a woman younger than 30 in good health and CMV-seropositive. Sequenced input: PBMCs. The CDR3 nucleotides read TGTGCCAGCAGCTTAGCTAGCGGGGTTAGCACAGATACGCAGTATTTT. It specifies CASSLASGVSTDTQYF.